This T cell receptor beta chain originates from a study of cytomegalovirus exposure and HLA in healthy donors. CDR3 length: 11 amino acids. CDR1 is GTSNPN, CDR2 SVGIG, per germline (reference sequence). Trimming took off 4 bases at V and 3 bases at J, with 4 bases between the two ends. This PCR relied on a set of 60 Vbeta primers and 13 Jbeta primers. Assay: immunoSEQ multiplex PCR; the TCRdb copy retains only in-frame clones and omits some. The sample has around 100,000 clones, about 80% seen once; the top ten hold about 4%. The clonotype was recovered from a man in his forties or fifties in good health and CMV-seronegative. The V and J genes are TRBV30 and TRBJ2-1; no clear D gene. The sample comprised PBMCs. CDR3 sequence reads: CAWIGYNEQFF. Here the CDR3 DNA reads TGTGCCTGGATCGGCTACAATGAGCAGTTCTTC.